Following are 3 T cell receptor beta chains from one sample sequenced in a study of T cells in women clearing cervical HPV infection. The table came from immunoSEQ multiplex PCR; TCRdb's copy has only in-frame clones and leaves some out. The listing records about 36,000 clones. Sequenced sample: blood buffy coat. The receptors here all came from a woman aged 18 to 75 with a cervical HPV16 infection that either progressed to CIN3+ or cleared (not recorded which).

Concerning this clone: The CDR3 is cut off 3 residues early in the read; its end comes from the germline J gene. This sequence joins TRBV12-3 or TRBV12-4 and TRBJ1-3, with D maybe TRBD1 (5 bases). V lost 6 bases and J lost 0, with 9 bases in between. This CDR3 region has 14 residues. The CDR3 region is CASRGLRSGNTIYF. Partial CDR3 DNA: TGTGCCAGCAGGGGACTGCGCTCTGGAAACACC.

Turning to this clone: The read stops 3 residues short of the end of the CDR3; the missing end is completed from the germline J gene. V and J are TRBV29-1 and TRBJ1-1; perhaps TRBD1 as D (5 bases). The CDR3 runs to 13 residues. V lost 7 bases to trimming and J lost 3 bases, with 15 bases between them. Per the germline V gene, CDR1 is SQVTM and CDR2 is ANQGSEA. CDR3 DNA (partial): TGCAGCGCCCTGAGGCAGGGTGACACTGAA. It encodes CSALRQGDTE. The full CDR3 sequence reads CSALRQGDTEAFF. Drawing the rest from reference TRBV29-1 and TRBJ1-1, the complete variable domain is SAVISQKPSRDICQRGTSLTIQCQVDSQVTMMFWYRQQPGQSLTLIATANQGSEATYESGFVIDKFPISRPNLTFSTLTVSNMSPEDSSIYLCSALRQGDTEAFFGQGTRLTVV.

A note on this clone: The CDR3 is cut off 3 residues early in the read; its end comes from the germline J gene. The chain uses TRBV6-2 or TRBV6-3 and TRBJ2-3, with D hard to call. The V gene's germline CDR1 is MNHEY and CDR2 SVGEGT. The V and J ends lost 6 bases and 7 bases respectively, with 8 bases between them. The CDR3 consists of 11 residues. The part of the CDR3 DNA that was read is TGTGCCAGCAGGTCTGGCCATACG. Its translation is CASRSGHT. The whole CDR3 sequence reads CASRSGHTQYF.